This record concerns one TCR beta chain sequence. Profiled with immunoSEQ multiplex PCR; TCRdb holds only in-frame clones, not every one. This sample has some 150,000 clones, with roughly 85% found just once. The data were taken from a study of blood T cell repertoires in COVID-19. The trim removed 8 bases at V and 2 bases at J, leaving 8 bases unmatched. The CDR3 contains 15 residues. CDR1 is SGHVS, CDR2 FQNEAQ, per germline. This clonotype was obtained from a man aged 50 to 59 with acute or convalescent COVID-19. The chain combines TRBV7-8 with TRBJ1-5; 8 bases map to TRBD1. The sequenced sample was peripheral blood. CDR3 bases: TGTGCCAGCCTTAAGGACAGGGATCGCAATCAGCCCCAGCATTTT. The encoded protein is CASLKDRDRNQPQHF.